The sequence of this T cell receptor beta chain was determined in a study of cytomegalovirus exposure and HLA in healthy donors. Concerning this clone itself: The antigen is undetermined.

The CDR3 covers 13 residues. The germline gives CDR1 MDHEN, CDR2 SYDVKM. Trimming took 10 bases from V and 4 from J, leaving 16 bases between them. TCRdb keeps only in-frame clones here, not all; method: immunoSEQ multiplex PCR. The sample has about 70,000 clones; 85% to 95% are singletons. Study-level points and caveats: Generally TCR sequences proved uncommon, though certain public TCRs appeared in numerous donors.

This clonotype originated in a man younger than 35 in good health and CMV-seropositive. The chain carries TRBV28 and TRBJ1-1; possibly TRBD1 for D (5 bases). Material for sequencing was PBMCs. In nucleotides, the CDR3 is TGTGCCACCCCCAACGGGAGGGGCACTGAAGCTTTCTTT. Translation: CATPNGRGTEAFF.